The present T cell receptor (beta chain) was sequenced within a study of T cell changes during pregnancy in multiple sclerosis. Trimming cost V 3 bases and J 8 bases; bases outside gene matches: 13. The germline V gene encodes CDR1 WSHSY and CDR2 SAAADI. The CDR3 extends over 17 amino acids. Data came from immunoSEQ multiplex PCR; TCRdb stores just in-frame clones and leaves some out. The sample shows approximately 49,000 clones, 90% of them seen only once. V and J are TRBV10-2 and TRBJ1-2, with 12 bases aligning to TRBD1. The clonotype originates from a female donor in good health, enrolled as a control in a pregnancy study. Here the sequenced sample was peripheral blood, taken after pregnancy. The CDR3 sequence: CASSETGTGGASYGYTF. Here the CDR3 DNA reads TGCGCCAGCAGTGAAACCGGGACAGGGGGCGCTTCATACGGCTACACCTTC.